The rows below give T cell receptor beta chains drawn from one sample of a study of Ad26.COV2.S vaccination and SARS-CoV-2 variants. TCRdb's copy holds only in-frame clones and misses some; the assay was immunoSEQ multiplex PCR. The sample includes about 680,000 clones, roughly nine tenths of them seen just once. Sample: peripheral blood, taken in a trial of Ad26.COV2.S vaccine versus placebo. All receptors derive from a person between 18 and 65 years old who received the Ad26.COV2.S COVID-19 vaccine or a placebo. The CDR3 runs from the conserved cysteine through the conserved F or W. The D gene is left open where the match is weak. Some rows mark clone size as missing; the rest say once, few, many or name a class of expanded clone.

D: TRBD1; V: TRBV7-2; J: TRBJ1-5; size: few; DNA: TGTGCCAGCAGCTCGACAGGGGGCGCTTCAGGAGGCAATCAGCCCCAGCATTTT; CDR3: CASSSTGGASGGNQPQHF
D: NA; V: TRBV5-1; J: TRBJ1-6; size: once; DNA: TGCGCCAGCAGTATAGGACAGAATAATTCACCCCTCCACTTT; CDR3: CASSIGQNNSPLHF
D: NA; V: TRBV6-5; J: TRBJ1-2; size: NA; DNA: TGTGCCAGCAGTTACACTACAGGTTACTATGGCTACACCTTC; CDR3: CASSYTTGYYGYTF
D: NA; V: TRBV5-1; J: TRBJ2-5; size: NA; DNA: TGCGCCAGCAGTGGTGACGGGGAGACCCAGTACTTC; CDR3: CASSGDGETQYF
D: NA; V: TRBV25-1; J: TRBJ1-6; size: NA; DNA: TGTGCCAGCCAGGCAGCGAATAATTCACCCCTCCACTTT; CDR3: CASQAANNSPLHF
D: NA; V: TRBV4-2; J: TRBJ2-1; size: NA; DNA: TGTGCCAGCAGCCAAGATTTTGCGGCCCTGCAAAGTGAGCAGTTCTTC; CDR3: CASSQDFAALQSEQFF
D: TRBD1; V: TRBV5-1; J: TRBJ2-3; size: NA; DNA: TGCGCCAGCAGCTTGGGGACAGGGCCCACAGATACGCAGTATTTT; CDR3: CASSLGTGPTDTQYF
D: NA; V: TRBV7-8; J: TRBJ1-6; size: NA; DNA: TGTGCCAGCAGCCTCCAGTCATATAATTCACCCCTCCACTTT; CDR3: CASSLQSYNSPLHF
D: NA; V: TRBV5-4; J: TRBJ2-6; size: NA; DNA: TGTGCCAGCAGCTTGAGTGGCTCTGGGGCCAACGTCCTGACTTTC; CDR3: CASSLSGSGANVLTF
D: TRBD2; V: TRBV14; J: TRBJ2-1; size: NA; DNA: TGTGCCAGCAGCCAAGTCGGGGGAGCGGGGGAGCAGTTCTTC; CDR3: CASSQVGGAGEQFF
D: NA; V: TRBV6-5; J: TRBJ1-2; size: NA; DNA: TGTGCCAGCAACCCGGACAGAGACTATGGCTACACCTTC; CDR3: CASNPDRDYGYTF
D: NA; V: TRBV24-1; J: TRBJ2-7; size: NA; DNA: TGTGCCACCAGTGATCCCGGTGGAAAGCAGTACTTC; CDR3: CATSDPGGKQYF
D: NA; V: TRBV5-1; J: TRBJ1-5; size: NA; DNA: TGCGCCAGCAGCTTGGGAATCGGAGTCAATCAGCCCCAGCATTTT; CDR3: CASSLGIGVNQPQHF
D: NA; V: TRBV4-2; J: TRBJ2-7; size: few; DNA: TGTGCCAGCAGCCAAGATCTCCAGGGATACGAGCAGTACTTC; CDR3: CASSQDLQGYEQYF
D: NA; V: TRBV7-2; J: TRBJ2-3; size: NA; DNA: TGTGCCAGCAGCTTAAGCTATCACACAGATACGCAGTATTTT; CDR3: CASSLSYHTDTQYF
D: NA; V: TRBV18; J: TRBJ1-4; size: NA; DNA: TGTGCCAGCTCACCGGGTAGTGAAAAACTGTTTTTT; CDR3: CASSPGSEKLFF
D: NA; V: TRBV10-3; J: TRBJ2-7; size: NA; DNA: TGTGCCATCAGTGAGTCGAATCAGAGCTACGAGCAGTACTTC; CDR3: CAISESNQSYEQYF
D: NA; V: TRBV7-2; J: TRBJ2-3; size: once; DNA: TGTGCCAGCAGCGACTACAGGGCAGATACGCAGTATTTT; CDR3: CASSDYRADTQYF
D: TRBD2; V: TRBV29-1; J: TRBJ2-1; size: once; DNA: TGCAGCGCTAGCGGGGGGGCCGGTGAGCAGTTCTTC; CDR3: CSASGGAGEQFF
D: NA; V: TRBV18; J: TRBJ2-7; size: NA; DNA: TGTGCCAGCTCACCGAACGGCAATGCGGGCGAGCAGTACTTC; CDR3: CASSPNGNAGEQYF
D: TRBD1; V: TRBV30; J: TRBJ2-4; size: NA; DNA: TGTGCCTATGAACCGGGACAGAAAAACATTCAGTACTTC; CDR3: CAYEPGQKNIQYF
D: NA; V: TRBV27; J: TRBJ2-3; size: NA; DNA: TGTGCCAGCAGTTCTCCCGCGGGTGGACAGACAGATACGCAGTATTTT; CDR3: CASSSPAGGQTDTQYF
D: TRBD1; V: TRBV7-2; J: TRBJ1-1; size: NA; DNA: TGTGCCAGCAGCTCGGGACAGGGAGGAGGCACTGAAGCTTTCTTT; CDR3: CASSSGQGGGTEAFF
D: NA; V: TRBV11-2; J: TRBJ2-5; size: NA; DNA: TGTGCCAGCAGCTTAGGCGAACAGGTGACCCAGTACTTC; CDR3: CASSLGEQVTQYF
D: NA; V: TRBV4-1; J: TRBJ1-2; size: NA; DNA: TGCGCCAGCAGCCAAGATTCAACGAATCACTATGGCTACACCTTC; CDR3: CASSQDSTNHYGYTF
D: NA; V: TRBV10-3; J: TRBJ2-7; size: NA; DNA: TGTGCCAGCGATCCGGGACCCCGCTCCTACGAGCAGTACTTC; CDR3: CASDPGPRSYEQYF
D: NA; V: TRBV24-1; J: TRBJ2-2; size: NA; DNA: TGTGCCACCAGTGGAGCGAACACCGGGGAGCTGTTTTTT; CDR3: CATSGANTGELFF